The 28 T cell receptor beta chains below come from one sample, sequenced in a study of cytomegalovirus exposure and HLA in healthy donors. Primers for the PCR totalled 60 Vbeta and 13 Jbeta. TCRdb keeps only in-frame clones here, not all; method: immunoSEQ multiplex PCR. The table includes about 230,000 clones, around 83% detected once. Sequencing was carried out using PBMCs. The origin of the receptors is a girl aged 2 to 10 in good health and CMV-seronegative.

This chain connects TRBV13 to TRBJ2-3; 9 positions agree with TRBD2. V trimming: 5 bases; J trimming: 4 bases; junction bases outside the gene matches: 10. In germline, CDR1 is PRHDT, CDR2 FYEKMQ (reference sequence). The CDR3 sequence is 16 residues long. CDR3 residues: CASSPRRVAGADTQYF. DNA for the CDR3: TGTGCCAGCAGCCCCCGGCGGGTAGCGGGAGCAGATACGCAGTATTTT.

This chain links TRBV6-1 with TRBJ1-1; maybe TRBD1 (5 bases). V was shortened by 6 bases and J by 3 bases, with 14 bases between the two germline ends. In germline, CDR1 is MNHNS, CDR2 SASEGT. The CDR3 is 14 amino acids. DNA for the CDR3: TGTGCCAGCAGGGTGGGGGGAGGGTACACTGAAGCTTTCTTT. This gives the protein CASRVGGGYTEAFF.

The chain joins TRBV18 to TRBJ2-5; a weak D match, TRBD2 (5 bases). The CDR3 has 12 amino acids. V dropped 1 base and J dropped 5 bases, with 5 bases sitting between them. The germline gives CDR1 KGHSH, CDR2 LQKENI. The CDR3 sequence is CASSPLAETQYF. The CDR3 DNA reads as TGTGCCAGCTCACCACTAGCGGAGACCCAGTACTTC.

The chain employs TRBV5-6 and TRBJ2-3; TRBD2 aligns across 8 bases. This CDR3 region has 16 residues. Germline V gives CDR1 SGHDT, CDR2 YYEEEE. The ends lost 5 bases at V and 4 bases at J; junction bases unmatched: 12. CDR3 nucleotides: TGTGCCAGCAGGCCGTCCGGGACTAGTAGTTCAGATACGCAGTATTTT. Translated: CASRPSGTSSSDTQYF.

The rearrangement joins TRBV6-1 to TRBJ2-7, with TRBD1 matching 7 bases. This CDR3 comprises 13 residues. Germline CDR1 and CDR2: MNHNS and SASEGT. V lost 6 bases to trimming and J lost 2 bases; unmatched junction nucleotides: 4. This CDR3 reads CASRGQPAYEQYF. The CDR3 DNA is TGTGCCAGCAGGGGACAGCCCGCCTACGAGCAGTACTTC.

V and J are TRBV21-1 and TRBJ1-2. TRBV21-1 has pseudogene status. The CDR3 totals 14 residues. In DNA form, the CDR3 reads TGTGCCAGCAGCAATATGCGCCCTAACTATGGCTACACCTTC. Translating gives CASSNMRPNYGYTF.

Points on this clone: Other DNA sequences in the same sample also yield this CDR3. The genes are TRBV20-1 and TRBJ2-5, with D tentatively TRBD1 (7 bases). The V gene lost 5 bases and the J gene lost 5 bases, with 9 bases spanning the gap. The CDR3 covers 11 residues. Germline assignment: CDR1 DFQATT and CDR2 SNEGSKA (reference sequence). CDR3 nucleotides: TGCAGTGCTTCAGGGGGGGAGACCCAGTACTTC. This encodes CSASGGETQYF.

This chain connects TRBV11-2 to TRBJ1-3; 9 bases align to TRBD1. Per the germline V gene, CDR1 is SGHAT and CDR2 is FQNNGV. J gave up 0 bases and V 5 bases, and 2 bases lay outside the gene matches. CDR3 size: 15 residues. This CDR3 is CASSMDRGSGNTIYF. The CDR3 nucleotides are TGTGCCAGCAGCATGGACAGGGGCTCTGGAAACACCATATATTTT.

This chain connects TRBV5-4 to TRBJ1-1; D unresolved. The CDR3 has 16 residues. Trimming left V 2 bases short and J 2 bases short, with 16 bases between. Germline loops: CDR1 SGHNT, CDR2 YYREEE (reference sequence). The CDR3 DNA reads as TGTGCCAGCAGCTTTGAGGGAACCCCTGGAAACACTGAAGCTTTCTTT. It codes for CASSFEGTPGNTEAFF.

The chain couples TRBV6-6 to TRBJ2-2; D not resolved. The V gene's germline CDR1 is MNHNY and CDR2 SVGAGI (reference sequence). Trimming cost V 6 bases and J 0 bases, with 11 bases left between them. The CDR3 runs to 15 residues. CDR3 protein: CASRSRQTNTGELFF. The CDR3 region has the DNA TGTGCCAGCAGGTCGAGACAAACGAACACCGGGGAGCTGTTTTTT.

This chain joins TRBV28 and TRBJ2-7, with TRBD1 identical over 10 bases. After removal of 6 bases from V and 4 bases from J, the junction contained 15 bases not matched to a gene. Germline values: CDR1 MDHEN, CDR2 SYDVKM. The CDR3 spans 17 residues. CDR3 sequence reads: CASSPGTGDRTRYEQYF. CDR3 DNA: TGTGCCAGCAGCCCCGGGACAGGGGATCGAACTCGGTACGAGCAGTACTTC.

Written as DNA, the CDR3 is TGTGCCAGTAGTATAGGAGGGGGGGGCCCAGATACGCAGTATTTT. This sequence encodes CASSIGGGGPDTQYF. The rearrangement links TRBV19 to TRBJ2-3; maybe TRBD2 (7 bases). Germline lookup yields CDR1 LNHDA and CDR2 SQIVND (reference sequence). The CDR3 is 15 amino acids. Trimming removed 1 base from V and 4 bases from J, with 12 bases in between. The full variable domain, completed using reference TRBV19 and TRBJ2-3, is DGGITQSPKYLFRKEGQNVTLSCEQNLNHDAMYWYRQDPGQGLRLIYYSQIVNDFQKGDIAEGYSVSREKKESFPLTVTSAQKNPTAFYLCASSIGGGGPDTQYFGPGTRLTVL.

This chain joins TRBV6-6 and TRBJ1-2; D is unclear. The V end lost 2 bases, the J end lost 4 bases, and 17 bases lay between the germline ends. The CDR3 covers 16 residues. Germline loops: CDR1 MNHNY, CDR2 SVGAGI (reference sequence). The CDR3 DNA sequence: TGTGCCAGCAGTTACCCCTCAACGGTTTTTAGCTATGGCTACACCTTC. Residues: CASSYPSTVFSYGYTF.

This clone has just a few counts. The CDR3 DNA follows: TGTGCCAGCAGTGAGAACAGGGAAGGGGCCGGTTTCTACAATGAGCAGTTCTTC. Encoded protein: CASSENREGAGFYNEQFF. The J gene is TRBJ2-1, the V gene TRBV6-1, with TRBD1 as a possible D gene (6 bases). Germline CDR1 and CDR2: MNHNS and SASEGT. Trimming stripped 3 bases from V and 3 bases from J, with 21 bases between. The CDR3 length is 18 residues.

The chain is built from TRBV14 and TRBJ2-3; D is perhaps TRBD2 (6 bases). The CDR3 runs to 14 residues. Germline assignment: CDR1 SGHDN and CDR2 FVKESK. V was shortened by 5 bases and J by 0 bases, with 9 bases between the two germline ends. The CDR3 loop is CASSFSGSTDTQYF. The CDR3 DNA reads TGTGCCAGCAGCTTCAGCGGGAGCACAGATACGCAGTATTTT.

This chain uses TRBV5-4 with TRBJ2-3; D not certain. CDR3 length: 12 residues. Germline loops: CDR1 SGHNT, CDR2 YYREEE (reference sequence). V was clipped by 0 bases and J by 5 bases, with 4 bases between them. The CDR3, as DNA: TGTGCCAGCAGCTTGGTCAAAGATACGCAGTATTTT. Amino acid sequence: CASSLVKDTQYF.

The chain recombines TRBV28 with TRBJ2-7, with 7 bases lining up with TRBD2. The CDR3 has 12 amino acids. Germline trimming cut 4 bases from V and 4 bases from J; bases unmatched to any gene: 1. Looked up from germline, CDR1 is MDHEN and CDR2 is SYDVKM. This CDR3 is CASSWRGYEQYF. The CDR3 nucleotides read TGTGCCAGCAGTTGGCGGGGGTACGAGCAGTACTTC.

J is TRBJ1-4 and V is TRBV30; D gene unclear. The V end lost 3 bases, the J end lost 8 bases, and 13 bases lay between the germline ends. Germline V gives CDR1 GTSNPN, CDR2 SVGIG (reference sequence). The CDR3 has 13 amino acids. CDR3 nucleotide sequence: TGTGCCTGGAGGGCGGAGCTCGAGGAAAAACTGTTTTTT. Translation gives CAWRAELEEKLFF. The entire variable domain, with the rest obtained from reference TRBV30 and TRBJ1-4, is as follows: SQTIHQWPATLVQPVGSPLSLECTVEGTSNPNLYWYRQAAGRGLQLLFYSVGIGQISSEVPQNLSASRPQDRQFILSSKKLLLSDSGFYLCAWRAELEEKLFFGSGTQLSVL.

This clone occurred a few times. The chain carries TRBV6-1 and TRBJ2-3; a possible D gene is TRBD1 (5 bases). The germline CDR1 and CDR2 sequences are MNHNS and SASEGT. Trimming took off 7 bases at V and 2 bases at J, with 13 bases between the two ends. The CDR3 runs 14 residues. CDR3 in amino acids: CASTGQDPTDTQYF. The DNA for the CDR3 is TGTGCCAGCACAGGGCAGGACCCCACAGATACGCAGTATTTT.

The chain carries TRBV12-1 and TRBJ2-5; TRBD2, the table's D call, lacks a check against the DNA. TRBV12-1 is recorded as a pseudogene. The length of the CDR3 is 13 residues. The CDR3 nucleotides read TGTGCCAGCAGCTTTCCCGGGGTGGAGACCCAGTACTTC. This translates into CASSFPGVETQYF.

The CDR3 DNA sequence: TGCGCCAGCAGGAGAGCGGGAGCCTACGAGCAGTACTTC. Protein sequence: CASRRAGAYEQYF. This sequence joins TRBV5-1 and TRBJ2-7; TRBD2 agrees at 8 bases. Germline values: CDR1 SGHRS, CDR2 YFSETQ. CDR3 length: 13 amino acids. V dropped 5 bases and J dropped 2; count of bases not matched to a gene: 3.

The chain recombines TRBV13 with TRBJ1-3, with 12 bases that match TRBD1. CDR3 length: 16 residues. Germline-derived CDR1 and CDR2 are PRHDT and FYEKMQ (reference sequence). The J segment lost 5 bases and the V segment lost 4 bases, leaving 6 bases of the junction unmatched. DNA of the CDR3: TGTGCCAGCAGCTGCCGGCGGGACAGGGGGCGAAACACCATATATTTT. It translates to CASSCRRDRGRNTIYF.

In regard to this clone: Mismatch with germline at one junction end may stem from a read error. This chain links TRBV29-1 with TRBJ1-3; 7 bases align to TRBD1. Germline V CDR1 and CDR2: SQVTM, ANQGSEA. The CDR3 has 8 amino acids. CDR3 amino acids: CSVDRDNF. The CDR3 nucleotides read TGCAGCGTCGACAGGGATAATTTT.

The gene calls are TRBV4-2 and TRBJ2-2, with TRBD2 identical over 9 bases. Germline lookup yields CDR1 LGHNA and CDR2 YNFKEQ. Trimming took 4 bases from V and 9 from J; bases not matched to a gene: 9. This CDR3 comprises 15 residues. Here the CDR3 DNA reads TGTGCCAGCAGCCGGACGGGACTAGCAGAACGGGAGCTGTTTTTT. It translates to CASSRTGLAERELFF.

The CDR3 DNA reads as TGTGCCAGCAGCTTACGGACAGGGACAACAGATACGCAGTATTTT. Translation gives CASSLRTGTTDTQYF. The chain joins TRBV11-3 to TRBJ2-3; 8 bases are a match to TRBD1. V was pared by 2 bases and J by 3 bases, with 4 bases of the junction left unmatched. This CDR3 is built from 15 residues. Germline loops: CDR1 SGHNT, CDR2 YENEEA.

V and J are TRBV4-2 and TRBJ1-5; 9 bases fit TRBD1. Unmatched junction bases numbered 6, after V lost 3 bases and J lost 6 bases. This CDR3 is 15 amino acids long. Germline-derived CDR1 and CDR2 are LGHNA and YNFKEQ. The CDR3 coding sequence is TGTGCCAGCAGCCAGGGACAGGGAGGCCCTCAGCCCCAGCATTTT. Its protein product is CASSQGQGGPQPQHF.

A few counts support this clone. The V gene is TRBV27, the J gene TRBJ2-7; a possible D gene is TRBD2 (6 bases). The ends were cut back, 8 bases at V and 7 bases at J, with 21 bases in the middle. Germline CDR1 is MNHEY and CDR2 is SMNVEV (reference sequence). The CDR3 is made up of 14 amino acids. CDR3 bases: TGTGCCAGCCGGGATGCGGGACCGCTAAGGGAGCAGTACTTC. Protein sequence: CASRDAGPLREQYF.

V usage is TRBV7-6 and J usage is TRBJ2-3; 9 nucleotides agree with TRBD2. This CDR3 contains 20 residues. V lost 5 bases and J lost 3; bases outside the gene matches: 21. CDR1 is SGHVS and CDR2 is FNYEAQ in the germline V gene. CDR3 coding DNA: TGTGCCAGCAGCGCATCACGCGGGGTAGCGGGAGCTGGAATAACAGATACGCAGTATTTT. It is translated as CASSASRGVAGAGITDTQYF.